This T cell receptor beta chain was sequenced for a study of identical twins. Trimming left V 5 bases short and J 0 bases short, with 11 bases between. The CDR3 contains 14 residues. Germline CDR1 is DFQATT and CDR2 is SNEGSKA (reference sequence). A single record per CDR3 protein comes from TCRdb applying MiXCR to the 5' RACE reads. The table includes around 370,000 distinct CDR3 sequences, approximately 9.1% detected once. In regard to this clonotype: Its antigen is not identified.

Whole-study results and caveats: Abundant beta clonotypes from cord blood bore fewer insertions; memory repertoires lacked this pattern. Twin pairs' shared out-of-frame alpha sequences were enriched in low generation probability. Weaker excess sharing between twins was seen in beta out-of-frame sequences.

V usage is TRBV20-1 and J usage is TRBJ2-1; weak D call: TRBD2 (5 bases). This receptor was taken from a woman in her fifties or sixties in good health. The specimen sequenced was naive T cells sorted from blood. The DNA for the CDR3 is TGCAGTGCTGGGGAAGGGAGCTCCTACAATGAGCAGTTCTTC. Amino acid sequence: CSAGEGSSYNEQFF.